This T cell receptor beta chain was sequenced during a study of T-cell memory formation after mild COVID-19. Study-wide context: Across donors, TCR clusters were largely donor specific.

TCRdb re-derived calls from the 5' RACE reads in MiXCR, one entry per CDR3 protein. The sample has hundreds of thousands of distinct CDR3 sequences, around 25% seen once. Regarding this clonotype: The antigen remains unidentified.

The study's findings and limits: CD4+ contracting clones were found mainly in CM and EM, and CD8+ ones in EMRA. Clones contracting across day 15 to 85 had a balanced CD4/CD8 profile; later expanding clones leaned CD4+.

The CDR3 runs to 15 residues. The germline V and J ends were trimmed by 3 bases and 2 bases, with 13 bases remaining between them. Per the germline V gene, CDR1 is SGHNT and CDR2 is YYREEE (reference sequence). The chain is built from TRBV5-4 and TRBJ2-3, with D hard to call. Sequencing was done on a sample of PBMCs or a T cell subset sorted from them (not recorded which). The receptor was derived from an adult woman who had mild COVID-19 (a few samples of this study predate the infection). Cell type and time point are not known. As DNA, the CDR3 is TGTGCCAGCAGCTCTTGGGGTCGAAACACAGATACGCAGTATTTT. Its protein is CASSSWGRNTDTQYF.